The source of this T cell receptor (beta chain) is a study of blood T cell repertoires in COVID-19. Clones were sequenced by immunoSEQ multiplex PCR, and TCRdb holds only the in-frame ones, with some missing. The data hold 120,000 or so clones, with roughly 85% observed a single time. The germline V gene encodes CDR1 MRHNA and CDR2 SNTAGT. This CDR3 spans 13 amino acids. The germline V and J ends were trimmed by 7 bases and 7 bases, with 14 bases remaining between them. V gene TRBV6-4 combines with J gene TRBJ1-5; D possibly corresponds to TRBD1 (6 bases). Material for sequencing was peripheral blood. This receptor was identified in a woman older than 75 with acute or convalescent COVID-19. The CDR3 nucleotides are TGTGCCAGCAAGGGACAAGCTAAACAGCCCCAGCATTTT. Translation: CASKGQAKQPQHF.